This is a list of T cell receptor beta chains from one sample in a study of cytomegalovirus exposure and HLA in healthy donors. The protocol was immunoSEQ multiplex PCR, while the TCRdb copy is restricted to in-frame clones and leaves out a portion. The sample lists approximately 190,000 clones, around 84% occurring once. The sample was PBMCs. These receptors were obtained from a man between 35 and 55 years old in good health and CMV-seropositive. CDR3s include the opening cysteine and the closing phenylalanine or tryptophan. D genes are given only for firm matches. Part of the rows lack a size; the others show once, few, many or a class for expanded clones.

clone size,J gene,V gene,D gene,CDR3 DNA,CDR3 protein
few,TRBJ2-7,TRBV6-6,TRBD1,TGTGCCAGCAGTTACTCGGGAAAACTCGACAGGGGGGAGCAGTACTTC,CASSYSGKLDRGEQYF
.,TRBJ1-2,TRBV6-1,TRBD1,TGTGCCAGCATCCCACAGGGGTCCTTTGGCTATGGCTACACCTTC,CASIPQGSFGYGYTF
.,TRBJ2-7,TRBV28,TRBD1,TGTGCCAGCAGTCCAGAGACAGGGATCGGGGTGTACGAGCAGTACTTC,CASSPETGIGVYEQYF
few,TRBJ2-2,TRBV5-4,.,TGTGCCAGCAGCCACGGTTCTACCGGGGAGCTGTTTTTT,CASSHGSTGELFF
.,TRBJ2-1,TRBV4-2,TRBD2,TGTGCCAGCAGCCAAGATCCGACTAGCGGGAGTGATGAGCAGTTCTTC,CASSQDPTSGSDEQFF
.,TRBJ2-2,TRBV4-1,.,TGCGCCAGCAGTGGGCCCGTACCGAACACCGGGGAGCTGTTTTTT,CASSGPVPNTGELFF
once,TRBJ1-1,TRBV5-1,.,TGCGCCAGCAGCTTGAGTCGGGACACTGAAGCTTTCTTT,CASSLSRDTEAFF
.,TRBJ2-3,TRBV19,TRBD2,TGTGCCAGTAGTTGGGCCCAGCGGGAGATCTCAGATACGCAGTATTTT,CASSWAQREISDTQYF
.,TRBJ1-2,TRBV14,.,TGTGCCAGCAGCCCAACCCCGGACTATGGCTACACCTTC,CASSPTPDYGYTF
.,TRBJ2-1,TRBV2,TRBD2,TGTGCCAGCAGCGCGGGACTAGCAACCTACAATGAGCAGTTCTTC,CASSAGLATYNEQFF
.,TRBJ2-3,TRBV28,TRBD2,TGTGCCAGCACCAACAGGAGGCTAGCGGGAGTCGGCACAGATACGCAGTATTTT,CASTNRRLAGVGTDTQYF
.,TRBJ2-7,TRBV27,.,TGTGCCAGCAGAGGGGGGGGTAACTACGAGCAGTACTTC,CASRGGGNYEQYF
.,TRBJ1-3,TRBV9,.,TGTGCCAGCAGCGTAGGGTCTGGCGGAAACACCATATATTTT,CASSVGSGGNTIYF
.,TRBJ1-5,TRBV5-4,TRBD1,TGTGCCAGCAGCTGGGGGGAGACAGGGTCGGACAATCAGCCCCAGCATTTT,CASSWGETGSDNQPQHF
.,TRBJ1-5,TRBV27,.,TGTGCCAGCAGTTCGAGGGTAGGAGATCAGCCCCAGCATTTT,CASSSRVGDQPQHF
.,TRBJ2-2,TRBV5-1,TRBD1,TGCGCCAGCAGCCCCGGGACAGGGAACACCGGGGAGCTGTTTTTT,CASSPGTGNTGELFF
.,TRBJ2-1,TRBV5-3,TRBD1,TGTGCCAGAAGCCCGGACAGGGGGATGAATGAGCAGTTCTTC,CARSPDRGMNEQFF
.,TRBJ1-2,TRBV5-1,.,TGCGCCAGCAGCCGGGGGGCAGACTCCTATGGCTACACCTTC,CASSRGADSYGYTF
.,TRBJ1-4,TRBV5-1,TRBD1,TGCGCCAGCAGCCCGGACAGGTTCGGATTTGAAAAACTGTTTTTT,CASSPDRFGFEKLFF
.,TRBJ2-1,TRBV12-5,.,TGTGCTAGTGGTTCAGGAAAGGACTTCTATGAGCAGTTCTTC,CASGSGKDFYEQFF
.,TRBJ2-1,TRBV10-2,.,TGCGCCACCCGGTCCTACAATGAGCAGTTCTTC,CATRSYNEQFF
.,TRBJ2-7,TRBV4-2,TRBD2,TGTGCCAGCAGCCCGGGGGTGCGGGGGGGCCACGAGCAGTACTTC,CASSPGVRGGHEQYF
.,TRBJ1-5,TRBV5-4,TRBD1,TGTGCCAGCAGCCTAGGGGGCGCGAGCAATCAGCCCCAGCATTTT,CASSLGGASNQPQHF
.,TRBJ1-4,TRBV5-6,TRBD1,TGTGCCAGCAGCTCCCGGACAGGGGTTGATGAAAAACTGTTTTTT,CASSSRTGVDEKLFF
.,TRBJ1-3,TRBV4-1,.,TGCGCCAGCAGCCACCCCCGACTGATCTCTGGAAACACCATATATTTT,CASSHPRLISGNTIYF
.,TRBJ2-1,TRBV5-5,TRBD2,TGTGCCAGCGGCAAAGGACTAGCGGGAGGTTCGGAGCAGTTCTTC,CASGKGLAGGSEQFF
once,TRBJ1-1,TRBV2,.,TGTGCCAGCAGCCACCCGGGACAGAACACTGAAGCTTTCTTT,CASSHPGQNTEAFF
.,TRBJ1-2,TRBV10-3,.,TGTGCCATCAGTGGGAGGGAGGAGTATGGCTACACCTTC,CAISGREEYGYTF
.,TRBJ2-5,TRBV11-1,.,TGTGCCAGCAGCTTATTAGCTACAGGGACCGAGACCCAGTACTTC,CASSLLATGTETQYF
.,TRBJ2-1,TRBV29-1,TRBD2,TGCAGCGCCCGGACTAGCGGGAGTTCTCGCAATGAGCAGTTCTTC,CSARTSGSSRNEQFF
.,TRBJ2-5,TRBV25-1,TRBD1,TGTGCCAGCAGTGAAGGGTTGGGGACAGATCAAGAGACCCAGTACTTC,CASSEGLGTDQETQYF
.,TRBJ2-1,TRBV6-4,TRBD2,TGTGCCAGCAGCGCTAGCGGTGACTTTTACAATGAGCAGTTCTTC,CASSASGDFYNEQFF
.,TRBJ2-7,TRBV18,TRBD1,TGTGCCAGCTCACCACCCGGGACAGGGGGAAGGTACGAGCAGTACTTC,CASSPPGTGGRYEQYF
.,TRBJ1-2,TRBV28,TRBD1,TGTGCCAGCAGGGGGGGACAGAGACACAACTATGGCTACACCTTC,CASRGGQRHNYGYTF
few,TRBJ2-7,TRBV10-1,TRBD1,TGCGCCAGAGCGGGACAGGGTTGTAACGAGCAGTACTTC,CARAGQGCNEQYF
.,TRBJ2-5,TRBV27,.,TGTGCCAGCAGTTCTAGGGGCAGGGCCCAAGAGACCCAGTACTTC,CASSSRGRAQETQYF
once,TRBJ2-6,TRBV18,.,TGTGCCAGCTCAGAACAGGGTAACTCTGGGGCCAACGTCCTGACTTTC,CASSEQGNSGANVLTF
.,TRBJ1-6,TRBV6-1,.,TGTGCCAGCAGTGGGACAGCTTATTCACCCCTCCACTTT,CASSGTAYSPLHF
.,TRBJ2-3,TRBV7-2,.,TGTGCCACTCGCCCTCCGGGCACAGATACGCAGTATTTT,CATRPPGTDTQYF
once,TRBJ2-4,TRBV11-2,TRBD1,TGTGCCAGCAGCACAGGGACAGGGCAAAACATTCAGTACTTC,CASSTGTGQNIQYF
few,TRBJ1-5,TRBV10-3,TRBD1,TGTGCCATCAGTCCGGTCAGGGGGCGAAGCAATCAGCCCCAGCATTTT,CAISPVRGRSNQPQHF
.,TRBJ1-1,TRBV6-5,.,TGTGCCAGCAGTTACGTGGCAGGGGCGTGGGCTTTCTTT,CASSYVAGAWAFF
.,TRBJ2-1,TRBV10-3,TRBD1,TGTGCCATCAGTGAGGCCGGGGGACAGGAGTCCTACAATGAGCAGTTCTTC,CAISEAGGQESYNEQFF
.,TRBJ1-4,TRBV5-1,.,TGCGCCAGCAGCCCTTCAGGGACAACTAATGAAAAACTGTTTTTT,CASSPSGTTNEKLFF
.,TRBJ2-1,TRBV18,.,TGTGCCAGCTCCTCGAGGCCCGATGAGCAGTTCTTC,CASSSRPDEQFF
.,TRBJ2-7,TRBV27,TRBD2,TGTGCCAGCAGTTCCTCGGGTAAGGGACTAGCGGGAGACGAGCAGTACTTC,CASSSSGKGLAGDEQYF
.,TRBJ2-7,TRBV23-1,TRBD1,TGCGCCAGCAGTCAAATCGGGACAGGGTTTTGCGAGCAGTACTTC,CASSQIGTGFCEQYF
.,TRBJ1-2,TRBV28,.,TGTGCCAGCAGATTTACTGGACAGTACTATGGCTACACCTTC,CASRFTGQYYGYTF